A selection of T cell receptor beta chains follows, all from one sample in a study of identical twins. TCRdb called the 5' RACE reads again in MiXCR, with one record for every CDR3 protein. The sample includes 700,000 or so distinct CDR3 sequences, under 9% of them seen just once. In addition, the sample was reused for a study of yellow fever vaccine responses in identical twins.

Sample: PBMCs. All receptors derive from a young woman in good health. Both conserved end residues are part of each CDR3. D genes are given only for firm matches. Only part of the rows carry a size: once, few, many, or a class if the clone is expanded.

v_call	j_call	clone_size	cdr3_length	d_call	cdr3_nt	cdr3_aa
TRBV15	TRBJ2-4	many	18	TRBD1	TGTGCCACCTCCCCCCTGGTCCGGACAGGGGATGAGAAAAACATTCAGTACTTC	CATSPLVRTGDEKNIQYF
TRBV7-2	TRBJ2-3	many	13	.	TGTGCCAGCAGTCCGACCTTTTCAGATACGCAGTATTTT	CASSPTFSDTQYF
TRBV4-1	TRBJ2-7	few	15	TRBD1	TGCGCCAGCAGCCGCATACCGGGACAGGGTTACGAGCAGTACTTC	CASSRIPGQGYEQYF
TRBV20-1	TRBJ2-3	.	14	.	TGCAGTGCTAGAGGTCGGGGCCCGGGGGATACGCAGTATTTT	CSARGRGPGDTQYF
TRBV7-2	TRBJ2-5	few	15	.	TGTGCCAGCAGCGCCACAGGGAATCCCCAAGAGACCCAGTACTTC	CASSATGNPQETQYF
TRBV20-1	TRBJ2-3	.	17	.	TGCAGTGCTAGAAGTATTCCCGGGACACTCACCGCGGATACGCAGTATTTT	CSARSIPGTLTADTQYF
TRBV6-2/TRBV6-3	TRBJ1-2	few	12	.	TGTGCCAGCAGTTACTCCCGCATGCTTTACACCTTC	CASSYSRMLYTF
TRBV15	TRBJ2-5	many	16	.	TGTGCCACCAGCAGAGATTGGGGCGGAACCCAAGAGACCCAGTACTTC	CATSRDWGGTQETQYF
TRBV20-1	TRBJ2-3	few	20	TRBD2	TGCAGTGCTAGAGATCAGGGGATAGCGGGGGGAAGAGCTAGCACAGATACGCAGTATTTT	CSARDQGIAGGRASTDTQYF
TRBV7-2	TRBJ2-1	many	14	.	TGTGCCAGCAGGCGGGACAGCTCCTACAATGAGCAGTTCTTC	CASRRDSSYNEQFF
TRBV2	TRBJ2-7	few	14	.	TGTGCCAGCAGTGAAGCGCTCGACAGGAGCGAGCAGTACTTC	CASSEALDRSEQYF
TRBV7-6	TRBJ2-7	.	18	.	TGTGCCAGCAGCTCCGATGTCCCGACCGTTATCGCATCCTACGAGCAGTACTTC	CASSSDVPTVIASYEQYF
TRBV7-3	TRBJ2-1	.	13	.	TGTGCCAGCAGCTTAACGACTAGTTCTGAGCAGTTCTTC	CASSLTTSSEQFF
TRBV7-2	TRBJ2-5	.	17	TRBD2	TGTGCCAGCAGCTTAGCGGGGACTAGCGGGGCCCAGGGGACCCAGTACTTC	CASSLAGTSGAQGTQYF
TRBV12-3/TRBV12-4	TRBJ1-5	many	15	.	TGTGCCAGCAAGCGGACGGACCTCCTCGATCAGCCCCAGCATTTT	CASKRTDLLDQPQHF
TRBV5-1	TRBJ2-1	.	11	.	TGCGCCAGCAGCTTGAGGCGGGATACGTTCTTC	CASSLRRDTFF
TRBV5-1	TRBJ2-1	many	14	.	TGCGCCAGCAGCTTTGAGGCTGGCCGGGATGAGCAGTTCTTC	CASSFEAGRDEQFF
TRBV25-1	TRBJ2-5	few	14	.	TGTGCCAGCAGTGAGCTTTTGGCGGTCGGGACCCAGTACTTC	CASSELLAVGTQYF
TRBV11-2	TRBJ2-3	.	16	.	TGTGCCAGCAGCTTATACACACCCCCCGCGGGAGATACGCAGTATTTT	CASSLYTPPAGDTQYF
TRBV5-5	TRBJ2-5	few	15	.	TGTGCCAGCAGCTTTGGGACCGCCCTAGGAGAGACCCAGTACTTC	CASSFGTALGETQYF
TRBV28	TRBJ2-7	few	15	TRBD1	TGTGCCAGCAGGAGACAGCAGGGGGCGGGATACGAGCAGTACTTC	CASRRQQGAGYEQYF
TRBV15	TRBJ2-7	.	15	.	TGTGCCACCAGCAGATGGATAGGGGATGTTTCCGAGCAGTACTTC	CATSRWIGDVSEQYF
TRBV12-3/TRBV12-4	TRBJ2-1	many	11	TRBD2	TGTGCCAGCAAGACTAGCAGTGAGCAGTTCTTC	CASKTSSEQFF
TRBV10-3	TRBJ2-1	many	17	TRBD2	TGTGCCATCAGTTCGACTAGCGGGGGGCCTTCCTACAATGAGCAGTTCTTC	CAISSTSGGPSYNEQFF
TRBV7-9	TRBJ2-7	.	13	.	TGTGCCAGCAGCTCCCGACATTCCTACGAGCAGTACTTC	CASSSRHSYEQYF
TRBV7-9	TRBJ1-5	few	17	TRBD1	TGTGCCAGCAGCTTAGGAAGTACAGGGGTTGAGTTTCAGCCCCAGCATTTT	CASSLGSTGVEFQPQHF
TRBV28	TRBJ2-1	.	15	TRBD2	TGTGCCAGCAGTCCATACCGGGGGGGTGACAATGAGCAGTTCTTC	CASSPYRGGDNEQFF
TRBV11-3	TRBJ2-1	few	17	TRBD2	TGTGCCAGCAGCTCCCAAATTCTAGCGGGAGGCAACAATGAGCAGTTCTTC	CASSSQILAGGNNEQFF
TRBV7-3	TRBJ2-2	few	14	.	TGTGCCAGCAGCCCCGGCCTGGTCACCGGGGAGCTGTTTTTT	CASSPGLVTGELFF
TRBV24-1	TRBJ2-1	many	12	.	TGTGCCACCAGTGGCGACACGCATGAGCAGTTCTTC	CATSGDTHEQFF
TRBV2	TRBJ2-5	.	12	.	TGTGCCACCGCTTCCCGACGGGAGACCCAGTACTTC	CATASRRETQYF
TRBV9	TRBJ2-5	many	14	TRBD2	TGTGCCAGCAGCGGCCGGGGGGTCCAAGAGACCCAGTACTTC	CASSGRGVQETQYF
TRBV7-9	TRBJ2-3	many	16	TRBD2	TGTGCCAGCAGCTTTGAAAGACTAGCGACTCTAGATACGCAGTATTTT	CASSFERLATLDTQYF
TRBV6-2/TRBV6-3	TRBJ2-3	.	16	TRBD2	TGTGCCAGCAGTTACGTTCTAGCGGGACCCACAGATACGCAGTATTTT	CASSYVLAGPTDTQYF
TRBV10-3	TRBJ2-1	few	14	TRBD2	TGTGCCACCAAACTAGCGGGAGGGCCCAATGAGCAGTTCTTC	CATKLAGGPNEQFF
TRBV11-3	TRBJ1-6	few	15	.	TGTGCCAGCAGCTCCCGGACACCCGATAATTCACCCCTCCACTTT	CASSSRTPDNSPLHF
TRBV7-2	TRBJ2-7	many	14	TRBD1	TGTGCCAGCAGCTTATTGGGACAGGGAGGCGAGCAGTACTTC	CASSLLGQGGEQYF
TRBV19	TRBJ2-7	.	15	TRBD1	TGTGCCAGTAGTAATTCGATTGGGACAGGCGGCGAGCAGTACTTC	CASSNSIGTGGEQYF
TRBV3-1	TRBJ2-1	.	13	TRBD2	TGCGCGACTAGGGAGCGGGGGAACAATGAGCAGTTCTTC	CATRERGNNEQFF
TRBV4-3	TRBJ2-2	.	15	.	TGCGCCAGCAGCCAAGACCCACTAGTGGCCGGGGAGCTGTTTTTT	CASSQDPLVAGELFF
TRBV27	TRBJ2-4	few	13	TRBD1	TGTGCCAGCAGGGACAGGGTTAGCAACATTCAGTACTTC	CASRDRVSNIQYF
TRBV5-5	TRBJ2-1	many	15	TRBD2	TGTGCCAGCACTCTCCTAGCGGGAGGGGTCCATGAGCAGTTCTTC	CASTLLAGGVHEQFF
TRBV13	TRBJ2-7	.	13	TRBD1	TGTGCCAGCAGCACTAGGACAGGGTACGAGCAGTACTTC	CASSTRTGYEQYF
TRBV7-3	TRBJ2-1	few	18	TRBD1	TGTGCCAGCAGCTTAAGAGGTTTAGGGACAGGGGGCAAAAATGAGCAGTTCTTC	CASSLRGLGTGGKNEQFF
TRBV18	TRBJ2-3	.	15	.	TGTGCCAGCTCACCGACTGGACGCATTCGGGATACGCAGTATTTT	CASSPTGRIRDTQYF